This record looks at one TCR beta chain sequence and its context. What it binds is unknown. This entry is derived from a study of blood T cells in healthy people across ages. Study-wide points: Higher diversity, along with more naive CD4+ cells, distinguished long-lived donors from aged donors.

Every sample yielded at least 6.5 million isolated PBMCs. Next came a second PCR, run for about 7 to 12 cycles, which used a sample-barcoded 5' primer along with a J-beta primer mix. One entry per CDR3 protein results from TCRdb running MiXCR on the 5' RACE reads. The sample yields around 940,000 distinct CDR3 sequences, about 51% seen once. Germline CDR1 DFQATT, CDR2 SNEGSKA (reference sequence). V shed 6 bases, J shed 1 base, and the junction held 7 bases outside the gene matches. The length of the CDR3 is 15 residues. This receptor was identified in a woman aged 55-69 years in good health. J is TRBJ2-2 and V is TRBV20-1; TRBD2 agrees at 8 bases. Sequenced material: blood. Here the CDR3 reads CSARSGSGNTGELFF. The CDR3 DNA is TGCAGTGCCCGGAGCGGGAGTGGGAACACCGGGGAGCTGTTTTTT.